One sample yielded the 3 T cell receptor beta chains listed below, sequenced in a study of T-cell reconstitution after alpha-beta-depleted transplantation in children. Researchers prepared the TCRbeta library using unique molecular identifiers, the study reports. TCRdb recomputed calls from the PCR reads with MiXCR, one row per CDR3 protein. The table includes about 400,000 distinct CDR3 sequences, 15% to 20% detected once. The material sequenced was PBMCs, mostly from graft donor cells, taken 360 days after TCRalphabeta/CD19-depleted stem cell transplant. These receptors all come from a boy under two years old who had a stem cell transplant for Wiskott-Aldrich syndrome, so the T cells may come from the graft donor.

This rearrangement joins TRBV29-1 to TRBJ2-3; either TRBD1 or TRBD2 may supply D (5 bases each). In germline, CDR1 is SQVTM, CDR2 ANQGSEA. V was clipped by 4 bases and J by 4 bases, with 9 bases between them. This CDR3 spans 12 amino acids. The CDR3 DNA reads TGCAGCGTTGTGAGGGGTTCAGATACGCAGTATTTT. It specifies CSVVRGSDTQYF.

The rearrangement uses TRBV18 and TRBJ2-4; 8 bases map to TRBD1. CDR3 length: 13 amino acids. J lost 9 bases, V lost 3 bases, and 4 bases had no gene match. Germline V gene data show CDR1 as KGHSH and CDR2 as LQKENI. CDR3 sequence reads: CASSPRGQSIQYF. For the CDR3, the DNA is TGTGCCAGCTCACCCAGGGGGCAAAGCATTCAGTACTTC. Using reference TRBV18 and TRBJ2-4 for the parts outside the CDR3, the full variable domain is NAGVMQNPRHLVRRRGQEARLRCSPMKGHSHVYWYRQLPEEGLKFMVYLQKENIIDESGMPKERFSAEFPKEGPSILRIQQVVRGDSAAYFCASSPRGQSIQYFGAGTRLSVL.

This clonotype was counted ten times or more. The V call is TRBV6-5, the J call TRBJ1-1; possible D gene TRBD1, 5 bases. CDR1 is MNHEY and CDR2 is SVGAGI in the germline V gene. The CDR3 sequence is 13 residues long. Trimming removed 6 bases at V and 4 bases at J, with 12 bases between. Here the CDR3 DNA reads TGTGCCAGCAGCAACTGGGGGAGCACTGAAGCTTTCTTT. It codes for CASSNWGSTEAFF.